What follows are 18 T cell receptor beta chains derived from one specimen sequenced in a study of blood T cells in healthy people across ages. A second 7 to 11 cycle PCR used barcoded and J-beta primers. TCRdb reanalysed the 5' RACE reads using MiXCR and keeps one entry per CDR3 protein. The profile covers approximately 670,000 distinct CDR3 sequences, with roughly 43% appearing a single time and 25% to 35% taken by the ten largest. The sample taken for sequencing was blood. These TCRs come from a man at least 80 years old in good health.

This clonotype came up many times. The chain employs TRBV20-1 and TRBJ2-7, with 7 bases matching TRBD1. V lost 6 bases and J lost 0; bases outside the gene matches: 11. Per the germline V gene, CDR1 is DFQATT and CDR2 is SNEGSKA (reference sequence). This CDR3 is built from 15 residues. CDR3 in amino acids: CSAPKGGSSSYEQYF. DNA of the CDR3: TGCAGTGCCCCAAAAGGGGGCTCCAGCTCCTACGAGCAGTACTTC.

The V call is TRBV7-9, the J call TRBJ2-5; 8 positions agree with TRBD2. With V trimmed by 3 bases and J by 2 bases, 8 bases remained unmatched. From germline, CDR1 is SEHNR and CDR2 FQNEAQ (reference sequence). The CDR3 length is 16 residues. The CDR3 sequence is CASSLGWAGGQETQYF. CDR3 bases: TGTGCCAGCAGCTTGGGCTGGGCGGGAGGACAAGAGACCCAGTACTTC.

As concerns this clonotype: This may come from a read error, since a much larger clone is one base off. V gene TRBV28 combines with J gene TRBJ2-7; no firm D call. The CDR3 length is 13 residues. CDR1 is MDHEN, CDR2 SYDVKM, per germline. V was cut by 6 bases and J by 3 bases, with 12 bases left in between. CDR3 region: CASRYVADYEQYF. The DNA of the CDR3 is TGTGCCAGCAGGTACGTGGCAGACTACGAGCAGTACTTC.

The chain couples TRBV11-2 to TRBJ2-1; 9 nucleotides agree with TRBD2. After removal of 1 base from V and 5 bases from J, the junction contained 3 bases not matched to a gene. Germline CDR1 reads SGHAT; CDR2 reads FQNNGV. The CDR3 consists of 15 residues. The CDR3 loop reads CASSLAGLANNEQFF. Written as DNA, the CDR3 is TGTGCCAGCAGCTTAGCGGGACTAGCAAACAATGAGCAGTTCTTC.

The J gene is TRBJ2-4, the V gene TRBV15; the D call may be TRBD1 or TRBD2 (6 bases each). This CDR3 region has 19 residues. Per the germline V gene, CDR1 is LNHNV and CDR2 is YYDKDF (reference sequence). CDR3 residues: CLTSYGWGDTLVAKNIQYF. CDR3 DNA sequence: TGTCTTACCAGCTATGGATGGGGGGACACTCTAGTAGCCAAAAACATTCAGTACTTC.

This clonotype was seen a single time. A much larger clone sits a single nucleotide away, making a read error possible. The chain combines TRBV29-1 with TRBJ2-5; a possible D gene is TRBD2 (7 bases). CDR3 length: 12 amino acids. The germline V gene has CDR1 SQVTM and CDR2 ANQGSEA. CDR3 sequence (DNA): TGCAACGCTAGGGGGGGGCAAGAGACCCAGTACTTC. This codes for CNARGGQETQYF.

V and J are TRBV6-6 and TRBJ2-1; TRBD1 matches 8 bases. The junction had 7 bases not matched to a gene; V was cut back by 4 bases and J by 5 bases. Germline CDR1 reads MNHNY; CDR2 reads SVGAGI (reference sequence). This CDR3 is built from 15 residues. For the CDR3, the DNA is TGTGCCAGCAGTTTTTCCCAGGGGGCTGACAATGAGCAGTTCTTC. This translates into CASSFSQGADNEQFF.

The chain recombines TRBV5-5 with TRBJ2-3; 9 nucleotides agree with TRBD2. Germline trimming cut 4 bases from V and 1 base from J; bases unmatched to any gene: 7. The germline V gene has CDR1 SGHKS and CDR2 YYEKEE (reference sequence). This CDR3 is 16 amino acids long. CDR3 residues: CASSGLSGGGTDTQYF. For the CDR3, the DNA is TGTGCCAGCAGCGGACTTAGCGGGGGCGGCACAGATACGCAGTATTTT.

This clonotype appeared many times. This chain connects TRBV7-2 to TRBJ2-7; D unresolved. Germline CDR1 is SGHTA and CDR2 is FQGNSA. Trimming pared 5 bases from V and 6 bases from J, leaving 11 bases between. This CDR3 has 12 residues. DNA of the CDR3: TGTGCCAGCAGCCGAGACGCCTCCGAGCAGTACTTC. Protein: CASSRDASEQYF.

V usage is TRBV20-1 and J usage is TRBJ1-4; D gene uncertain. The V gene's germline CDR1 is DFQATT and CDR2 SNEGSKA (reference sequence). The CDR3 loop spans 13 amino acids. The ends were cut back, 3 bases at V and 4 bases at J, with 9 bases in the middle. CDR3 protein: CSASTTFNEKLFF. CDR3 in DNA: TGCAGTGCTAGTACTACCTTTAATGAAAAACTGTTTTTT.

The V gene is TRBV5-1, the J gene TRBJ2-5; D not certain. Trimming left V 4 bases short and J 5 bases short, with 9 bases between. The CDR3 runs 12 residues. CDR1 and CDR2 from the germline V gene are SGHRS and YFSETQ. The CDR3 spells CASSPSWETQYF. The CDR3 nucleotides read TGCGCCAGCAGCCCCAGTTGGGAGACCCAGTACTTC.

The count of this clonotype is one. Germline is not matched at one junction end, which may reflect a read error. The CDR3 sequence is CTSSDRRRKQSGSYEQYF. In nucleotides, the CDR3 is TGCACCAGCAGTGATCGGCGGCGGAAACAATCCGGCTCCTACGAGCAGTACTTC. J is TRBJ2-7 and V is TRBV10-2, with D unclear. The CDR3 covers 18 residues. Per germline, CDR1 WSHSY and CDR2 SAAADI.

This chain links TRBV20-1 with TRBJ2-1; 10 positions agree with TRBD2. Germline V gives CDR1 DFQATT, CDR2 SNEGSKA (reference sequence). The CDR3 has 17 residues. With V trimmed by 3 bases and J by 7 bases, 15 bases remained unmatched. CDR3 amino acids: CSASRAGGRTGGNEQFF. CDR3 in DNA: TGCAGTGCTAGTAGAGCGGGGGGGAGGACCGGCGGGAATGAGCAGTTCTTC.

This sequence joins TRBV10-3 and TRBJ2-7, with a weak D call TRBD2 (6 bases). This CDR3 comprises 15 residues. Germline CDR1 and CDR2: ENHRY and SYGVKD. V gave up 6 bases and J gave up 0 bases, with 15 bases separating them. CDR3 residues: CAISFSAGPSYEQYF. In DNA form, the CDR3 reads TGTGCCATCAGCTTCTCGGCGGGACCCTCCTACGAGCAGTACTTC.

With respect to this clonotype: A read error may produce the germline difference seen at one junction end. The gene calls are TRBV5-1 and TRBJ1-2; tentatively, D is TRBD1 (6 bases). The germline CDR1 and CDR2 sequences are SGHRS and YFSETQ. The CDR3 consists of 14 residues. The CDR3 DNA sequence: TGCGACAGCACTAGACAGGATGCTAACTATGGCTACACCTTC. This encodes CDSTRQDANYGYTF.

The CDR3 protein is CASSGVSVSGANVLTF. The DNA for the CDR3 is TGTGCCAGCAGTGGCGTCTCCGTCTCTGGGGCCAACGTCCTGACTTTC. The J gene is TRBJ2-6, the V gene TRBV6-1, with D unresolved. V gave up 4 bases and J gave up 0 bases, with 10 bases separating them. This CDR3 has 16 residues. Germline-derived CDR1 and CDR2 are MNHNS and SASEGT.

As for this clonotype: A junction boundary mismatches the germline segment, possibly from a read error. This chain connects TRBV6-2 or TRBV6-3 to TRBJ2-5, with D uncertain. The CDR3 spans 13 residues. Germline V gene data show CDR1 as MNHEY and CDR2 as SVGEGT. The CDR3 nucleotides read TGTGCCCGCAGACGACCCGGCCAAGAGACCCAGTACTTC. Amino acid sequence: CARRRPGQETQYF.

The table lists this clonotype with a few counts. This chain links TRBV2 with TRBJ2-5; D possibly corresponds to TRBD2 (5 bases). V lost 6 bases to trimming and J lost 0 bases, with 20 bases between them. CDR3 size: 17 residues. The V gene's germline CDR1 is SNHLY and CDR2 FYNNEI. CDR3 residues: CASRKPPRGADQETQYF. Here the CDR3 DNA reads TGTGCCAGCAGGAAACCCCCCCGAGGAGCGGACCAAGAGACCCAGTACTTC.